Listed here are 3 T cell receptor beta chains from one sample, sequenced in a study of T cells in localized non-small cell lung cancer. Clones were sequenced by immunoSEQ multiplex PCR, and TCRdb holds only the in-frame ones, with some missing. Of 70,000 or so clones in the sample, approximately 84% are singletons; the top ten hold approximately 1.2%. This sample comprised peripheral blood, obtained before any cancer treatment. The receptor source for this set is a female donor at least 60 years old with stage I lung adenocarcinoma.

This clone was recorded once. This CDR3 reads CASSVIAGSFTHEQFF. In nucleotides, the CDR3 is TGTGCCAGCAGCGTTATAGCGGGATCTTTCACCCATGAGCAGTTCTTC. The chain recombines TRBV9 with TRBJ2-1; 8 bases align to TRBD2. The CDR3 totals 16 residues. Germline V lookup: CDR1 SGDLS, CDR2 YYNGEE. V lost 2 bases, J lost 8 bases, and 12 bases stayed unmatched.

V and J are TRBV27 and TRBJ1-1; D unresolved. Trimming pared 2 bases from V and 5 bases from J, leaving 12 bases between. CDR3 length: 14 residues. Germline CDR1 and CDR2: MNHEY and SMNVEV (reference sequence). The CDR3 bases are TGTGCCAGCAGTTTAACTCGTAGAGGGACTGAAGCTTTCTTT. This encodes CASSLTRRGTEAFF.

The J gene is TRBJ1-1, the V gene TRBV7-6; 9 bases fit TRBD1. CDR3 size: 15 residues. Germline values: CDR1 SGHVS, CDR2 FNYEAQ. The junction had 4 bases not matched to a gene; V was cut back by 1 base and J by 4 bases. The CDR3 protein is CASSLEGQGGTEAFF. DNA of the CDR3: TGTGCCAGCAGCTTAGAGGGACAGGGCGGCACTGAAGCTTTCTTT.